The entry below gives a single TCR beta chain sequence along with its context. Random hexamers were used to reverse transcribe the RNA input (about 0.5 to 1 ug). TCRdb re-derived calls from the immunoSEQ multiplex PCR reads in MiXCR, one entry per CDR3 protein. The top ten hold approximately 0.099% of the sample, which has some 170,000 distinct CDR3 sequences, about 94% seen once. This entry comes from a study of CD8 T cells in Susac syndrome. V lost 6 bases and J 1 base, leaving 15 bases between the germline ends. The CDR3 sequence is 14 residues long. Germline V CDR1 and CDR2: DFQATT, SNEGSKA (reference sequence).

This sequence originates from a human donor with Susac syndrome. The chain couples TRBV20-1 to TRBJ1-1, with D tentatively TRBD1 (5 bases). Sequenced sample: CD4+ T cells from PBMCs. CDR3 in DNA: TGCAGTGCCCACCAGGACGGGGGGAACACTGAAGCTTTCTTT. Its translation: CSAHQDGGNTEAFF.